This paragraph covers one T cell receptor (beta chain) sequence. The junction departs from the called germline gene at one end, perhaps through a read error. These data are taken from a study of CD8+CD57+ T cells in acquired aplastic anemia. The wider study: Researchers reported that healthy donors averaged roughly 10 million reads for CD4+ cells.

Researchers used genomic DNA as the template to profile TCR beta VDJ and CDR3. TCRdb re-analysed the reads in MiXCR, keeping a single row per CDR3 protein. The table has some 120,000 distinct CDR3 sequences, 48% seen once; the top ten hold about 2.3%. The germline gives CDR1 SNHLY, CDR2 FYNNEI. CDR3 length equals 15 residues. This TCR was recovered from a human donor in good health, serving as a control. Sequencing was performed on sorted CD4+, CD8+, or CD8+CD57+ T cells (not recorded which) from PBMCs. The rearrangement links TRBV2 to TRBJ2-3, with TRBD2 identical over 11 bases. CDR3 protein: CATPLAGGKLDAQYF. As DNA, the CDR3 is TGTGCCACCCCTTTAGCGGGAGGGAAATTAGATGCGCAGTATTTT.